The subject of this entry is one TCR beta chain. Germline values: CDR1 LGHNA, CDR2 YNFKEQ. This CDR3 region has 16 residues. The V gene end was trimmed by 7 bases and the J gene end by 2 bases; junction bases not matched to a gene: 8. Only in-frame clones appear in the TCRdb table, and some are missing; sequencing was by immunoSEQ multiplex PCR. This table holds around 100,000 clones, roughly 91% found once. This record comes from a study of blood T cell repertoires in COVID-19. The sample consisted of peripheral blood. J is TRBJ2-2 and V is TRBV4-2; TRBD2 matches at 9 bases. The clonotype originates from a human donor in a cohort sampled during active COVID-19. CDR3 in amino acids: CASTLSGGGNTGELFF. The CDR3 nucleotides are TGTGCCAGCACCCTTAGCGGGGGAGGCAACACCGGGGAGCTGTTTTTT.